Following are 6 T cell receptor beta chains from one sample sequenced in a study of blood T cell repertoires in COVID-19 (dated by TCRdb to 2020 to 2021). The receptor library was made with the immunoSEQ multiplex PCR assay. Not all clones reach the TCRdb copy of this immuneACCESS table, which keeps in-frame sequences only. Checked studies attribute under half of the gap to unresolved V genes and leave the rest unexplained. This sample is represented by more than 90,000 clones; less than 85% of them were singletons. Together, the top ten hold 24% of the sample. Sequenced material: peripheral blood. Every receptor here comes from a human donor in a cohort sampled during active COVID-19.

This clone has just one count. This rearrangement joins TRBV25-1 to TRBJ1-2; 12 nucleotides match TRBD1. This CDR3 is 18 amino acids long. CDR1 is MGHDK, CDR2 SYGVNS, per germline. Germline trimming cut 4 bases from V and 7 bases from J; bases unmatched to any gene: 16. The CDR3 coding sequence is TGTGCCAGCAGTGGGGTTTTGGGACAGGGGGCCTCCCGGGGTGGCTACACCTTC. Translating it yields CASSGVLGQGASRGGYTF.

CDR3 loop: CASRDYSYEQYF. The CDR3 DNA is TGTGCCAGCAGAGACTATAGTTACGAGCAGTACTTC. The J gene is TRBJ2-7, the V gene TRBV6-5; tentatively, D is TRBD2 (5 bases). The CDR3 spans 12 residues. Between the trimmed V and J ends, which lost 6 bases and 4 bases, there was a span of 10 bases. Germline values: CDR1 MNHEY, CDR2 SVGAGI.

This clone was observed once. The V and J genes are TRBV18 and TRBJ1-3; D is undetermined. Per germline, CDR1 KGHSH and CDR2 LQKENI. This CDR3 spans 14 amino acids. V was shortened by 3 bases and J by 7 bases, with 13 bases between the two germline ends. The DNA of the CDR3 is TGTGCCAGCTCACCTGCCGGGATGGGGAACACCATATATTTT. Its protein product is CASSPAGMGNTIYF.

This clone was recorded only once. The chain is built from TRBV18 and TRBJ2-6, with 8 positions matching TRBD1. The V segment lost 3 bases and the J segment 9 bases; nucleotides outside the gene matches: 10. CDR1 is KGHSH and CDR2 is LQKENI in the germline V gene. The CDR3 extends over 16 amino acids. The CDR3 sequence is CASSPRDGQGGNVLTF. The CDR3 DNA reads as TGTGCCAGCTCACCTCGGGATGGACAGGGAGGCAACGTCCTGACTTTC.

The V and J genes are TRBV18 and TRBJ2-7, with 8 bases identical to TRBD2. V shed 3 bases and J 1 base; nucleotides not matched to a gene: 8. The CDR3 extends over 16 amino acids. Germline V gene lookup returns CDR1 KGHSH and CDR2 LQKENI. CDR3 bases: TGTGCCAGCTCACCCAACCCGACTAGCGCATCCTACGAGCAGTACTTC. Protein sequence: CASSPNPTSASYEQYF. Filled out from reference TRBV18 and TRBJ2-7, the complete variable domain reads NAGVMQNPRHLVRRRGQEARLRCSPMKGHSHVYWYRQLPEEGLKFMVYLQKENIIDESGMPKERFSAEFPKEGPSILRIQQVVRGDSAAYFCASSPNPTSASYEQYFGPGTRLTVT.

This chain joins TRBV6-5 and TRBJ1-6; 9 bases agree with TRBD1. V shed 0 bases and J 7 bases; nucleotides not matched to a gene: 4. CDR1 MNHEY and CDR2 SVGAGI come from the germline V gene. This CDR3 region has 16 residues. The CDR3 DNA reads TGTGCCAGCAGTTACTCCGGACAGGGGAAAAATTCACCCCTCCACTTT. Protein: CASSYSGQGKNSPLHF.